Shown below are 8 T cell receptor beta chains from a single sample sequenced in a study of persistence of HIV-infected CD4 T cells. These receptors are not linked to any known antigen. Cells were stimulated with CMV-infected fibroblast lysates at approximately 10 ug/mL. Memory cells lacking CD40L and CD69 with high CD45RO were sorted. The libraries were made with immunoSEQ version 4 in survey mode. This table comes from immunoSEQ multiplex PCR, and its TCRdb copy is limited to in-frame clones, with some not included. This sample carries 25,000 to 35,000 clones, 78% of them seen once, and the ten largest clones take 0.7% to 0.95%. Sequenced material: CD4+ T cells sorted from PBMCs after approximately 19-hour stimulation, taken from a patient who received antiretroviral therapy. These receptors were obtained from an adult woman with HIV who was CMV-seropositive.

V usage is TRBV27 and J usage is TRBJ2-6; D is ambiguous. The germline CDR1 and CDR2 sequences are MNHEY and SMNVEV (reference sequence). This CDR3 spans 15 amino acids. Trimming took off 0 bases at V and 1 base at J, with 4 bases between the two ends. CDR3 residues: CASSLSLSGANVLTF. In nucleotides, the CDR3 is TGTGCCAGCAGTTTATCTCTGTCTGGGGCCAACGTCCTGACTTTC.

The chain recombines TRBV7-8 with TRBJ2-5, with D tentatively TRBD2 (6 bases). Trimming took 5 bases from V and 3 from J, leaving 13 bases between them. Germline values: CDR1 SGHVS, CDR2 FQNEAQ. This CDR3 comprises 14 residues. This chain's CDR3 is CASSQRWGEETQYF. CDR3 DNA: TGTGCCAGCAGCCAGCGCTGGGGGGAAGAGACCCAGTACTTC.

J is TRBJ1-5 and V is TRBV7-9; perhaps TRBD1 as D (6 bases). This CDR3 is built from 17 residues. V was shortened by 3 bases and J by 1 base, with 16 bases between the two germline ends. Looked up from germline, CDR1 is SEHNR and CDR2 is FQNEAQ (reference sequence). CDR3: CASSFWTAEKSNQPQHF. DNA for the CDR3: TGTGCCAGCAGCTTTTGGACAGCGGAAAAAAGCAATCAGCCCCAGCATTTT. Based on the CDR3 plus reference TRBV7-9 and TRBJ1-5, the full variable domain is DTGVSQNPRHKITKRGQNVTFRCDPISEHNRLYWYRQTLGQGPEFLTYFQNEAQLEKSRLLSDRFSAERPKGSFSTLEIQRTEQGDSAMYLCASSFWTAEKSNQPQHFGDGTRLSIL.

This clone was seen a handful of times. This sequence joins TRBV30 and TRBJ2-3; D might be TRBD2 (6 bases). This CDR3 has 13 residues. The ends were cut back, 3 bases at V and 4 bases at J, with 11 bases in the middle. Germline CDR1 reads GTSNPN; CDR2 reads SVGIG (reference sequence). Written as DNA, the CDR3 is TGTGCCTGGAGCCCCGGGGGTGCAGATACGCAGTATTTT. Protein sequence: CAWSPGGADTQYF. Filled out from reference TRBV30 and TRBJ2-3, the complete variable domain reads SQTIHQWPATLVQPVGSPLSLECTVEGTSNPNLYWYRQAAGRGLQLLFYSVGIGQISSEVPQNLSASRPQDRQFILSSKKLLLSDSGFYLCAWSPGGADTQYFGPGTRLTVL.

The V and J genes are TRBV19 and TRBJ1-2; possible D gene TRBD1, 5 bases. Germline loops: CDR1 LNHDA, CDR2 SQIVND (reference sequence). Trimming shortened V by 7 bases and J by 3 bases, and 21 bases separated the two germline ends. The CDR3 consists of 16 residues. CDR3 region: CASTPGAGKFHYGYTF. In DNA form, the CDR3 reads TGTGCCAGTACTCCCGGGGCGGGGAAATTTCACTATGGCTACACCTTC.

This rearrangement joins TRBV6-1 to TRBJ2-7; TRBD1 matches at 9 bases. V lost 3 bases, J lost 3 bases, and 6 bases stayed unmatched. CDR1 is MNHNS and CDR2 is SASEGT in the germline V gene. The CDR3 sequence is 15 residues long. CDR3 in DNA: TGTGCCAGCAGTGACACCCGGGACAGGGACTACGAGCAGTACGTC. It translates to CASSDTRDRDYEQYV.

CDR3 nucleotides: TGTGCCAGTAGTATAGTTCGAGGGGTAGGTCAGCCCCAGCATTTT. Its translation is CASSIVRGVGQPQHF. The chain couples TRBV19 to TRBJ1-5; perhaps TRBD1 as D (5 bases). CDR1 and CDR2 (germline): LNHDA, SQIVND (reference sequence). V lost 1 base and J lost 6, with 13 bases in between. The CDR3 contains 15 residues.

The chain combines TRBV6-5 with TRBJ2-7; D tentatively reads TRBD1 or TRBD2 (5 bases each). CDR3 size: 15 residues. Trimming removed 8 bases at V and 3 bases at J, with 20 bases between. CDR1 is MNHEY and CDR2 is SVGAGI in the germline V gene. CDR3: CASSQGRLPLYEQYV. CDR3 coding DNA: TGTGCCAGCTCCCAGGGACGACTACCCCTCTACGAGCAGTACGTC.